These 27 T cell receptor beta chains share one sample of origin, sequenced in a study of cytomegalovirus exposure and HLA in healthy donors. Researchers ran the PCR with 60 Vbeta and 13 Jbeta primers. The table came from immunoSEQ multiplex PCR; TCRdb's copy has only in-frame clones and leaves some out. The sample has 120,000 to 150,000 clones, 60% to 85% seen once; the top ten hold around 2.9%. The sequenced material came from PBMCs. The receptors were gathered from a middle-aged man in good health and CMV-seropositive.

V gene TRBV6-6 combines with J gene TRBJ2-1; a possible D gene is TRBD2 (7 bases). The CDR3 is 16 amino acids. Germline lookup yields CDR1 MNHNY and CDR2 SVGAGI (reference sequence). Deletions cut 5 bases from V and 3 bases from J, with 17 bases between. CDR3 sequence: CASSTLGGVGYNEQFF. CDR3 bases: TGTGCCAGCAGTACCCTAGGGGGGGTTGGCTACAATGAGCAGTTCTTC.

The chain couples TRBV19 to TRBJ2-7, with 9 nucleotides matching TRBD1. CDR1 LNHDA and CDR2 SQIVND come from the germline V gene (reference sequence). CDR3 size: 13 residues. The junction had 4 bases not matched to a gene; V was cut back by 5 bases and J by 5 bases. For the CDR3, the DNA is TGTGCCAGTAGTTCGGACAGGGGTGACGAGCAGTACTTC. Protein sequence: CASSSDRGDEQYF.

V gene TRBV5-4 combines with J gene TRBJ2-2; no definite D call. Germline V lookup: CDR1 SGHNT, CDR2 YYREEE (reference sequence). The V and J ends lost 2 bases and 5 bases respectively, with 4 bases between them. CDR3 length: 12 amino acids. CDR3 nucleotides: TGTGCCAGCAGCTTCCCTACCGGGGAGCTGTTTTTT. Translation: CASSFPTGELFF.

This chain uses TRBV28 with TRBJ1-1; D ambiguous. CDR1 is MDHEN, CDR2 SYDVKM, per germline. The CDR3 has 13 residues. V lost 7 bases and J lost 3, with 12 bases in between. The CDR3 here is CASMRRGDTEAFF. In DNA form, the CDR3 reads TGTGCCAGCATGAGGCGCGGAGACACTGAAGCTTTCTTT.

The chain carries TRBV7-9 and TRBJ2-3; possible D gene TRBD1, 5 bases. In germline, CDR1 is SEHNR, CDR2 FQNEAQ (reference sequence). Trimming pared 1 base from V and 1 base from J, leaving 9 bases between. This CDR3 region has 15 residues. In DNA form, the CDR3 reads TGTGCCAGCAGCTTAGTAGGGGTCGGCACAGATACGCAGTATTTT. It specifies CASSLVGVGTDTQYF.

The chain uses TRBV19 and TRBJ2-2, with D maybe TRBD2 (6 bases). This CDR3 has 15 amino acids. The V end lost 3 bases, the J end lost 6 bases, and 14 bases lay between the germline ends. Germline V gene data show CDR1 as LNHDA and CDR2 as SQIVND (reference sequence). In DNA form, the CDR3 reads TGTGCCAGTAGTATGGGGGGAGGTTACGCCGGGGAGCTGTTTTTT. It codes for CASSMGGGYAGELFF. Full variable domain (outside the CDR3, taken from reference TRBV19 and TRBJ2-2): DGGITQSPKYLFRKEGQNVTLSCEQNLNHDAMYWYRQDPGQGLRLIYYSQIVNDFQKGDIAEGYSVSREKKESFPLTVTSAQKNPTAFYLCASSMGGGYAGELFFGEGSRLTVL.

V is TRBV5-1 and J is TRBJ2-2, with TRBD1 as a possible D gene (6 bases). Germline values: CDR1 SGHRS, CDR2 YFSETQ. The CDR3 consists of 16 residues. The V and J ends lost 4 bases and 2 bases respectively, with 15 bases between them. The CDR3 DNA reads TGCGCCAGCAGCGCCCGGCAGGGGCTAAACACCGGGGAGCTGTTTTTT. Translation gives CASSARQGLNTGELFF.

The genes are TRBV6-5 and TRBJ1-1; D not resolved. Germline V lookup: CDR1 MNHEY, CDR2 SVGAGI. This CDR3 contains 13 residues. Trimming shortened V by 7 bases and J by 5 bases, and 14 bases separated the two germline ends. The CDR3 nucleotides read TGTGCCAGCAAAGAGTCAGGTTTGACTGAAGCTTTCTTT. It translates to CASKESGLTEAFF.

This clone was detected a few times. The V gene is TRBV2, the J gene TRBJ2-5, with D perhaps matching TRBD2 (5 bases). This CDR3 contains 13 residues. V was shortened by 6 bases and J by 4 bases, with 12 bases between the two germline ends. Germline V gives CDR1 SNHLY, CDR2 FYNNEI. CDR3 sequence (DNA): TGTGCCAGCAGGCCTCCTAGCCCAGAGACCCAGTACTTC. It yields the protein CASRPPSPETQYF.

This clone was picked up one time. This rearrangement joins TRBV11-2 to TRBJ2-7, with a tentative D call TRBD2 (5 bases). The CDR3 runs to 15 residues. CDR1 is SGHAT and CDR2 is FQNNGV in the germline V gene. The germline V and J ends were trimmed by 8 bases and 4 bases, with 21 bases remaining between them. CDR3 loop: CASGDTRNLLYEQYF. CDR3 DNA: TGTGCCAGCGGAGACACTAGAAACTTACTGTACGAGCAGTACTTC.

This chain connects TRBV27 to TRBJ1-2; 11 nucleotides line up with TRBD1. This CDR3 has 13 residues. Germline-derived CDR1 and CDR2 are MNHEY and SMNVEV (reference sequence). Trimming at V came to 10 bases and at J to 4 bases, leaving 5 bases not matched to a gene. CDR3 coding DNA: TGTGCCACTAGGACAGGGGGCTCCTATGGCTACACCTTC. It codes for CATRTGGSYGYTF.

The chain has TRBV2 and TRBJ1-5; no definite D call. Per germline, CDR1 SNHLY and CDR2 FYNNEI. The CDR3 contains 12 residues. With 4 bases removed from V and 5 bases from J, the gap between germline ends came to 6 bases. CDR3 region: CASSASDQPQHF. CDR3 nucleotide sequence: TGTGCCAGCAGTGCAAGCGATCAGCCCCAGCATTTT.

In this sample, this clone turned up once. The chain links TRBV10-3 to TRBJ1-1; 8 bases agree with TRBD1. V lost 10 bases to trimming and J lost 3 bases; unmatched junction nucleotides: 10. CDR1 is ENHRY and CDR2 is SYGVKD in the germline V gene. The CDR3 consists of 14 residues. DNA of the CDR3: TGTGCCACCAGGGGACAGGACGGAGACACTGAAGCTTTCTTT. Amino acid sequence: CATRGQDGDTEAFF.

Comments on this clone: One end of the junction is discordant with germline, which a read error may explain. The J gene is TRBJ1-1, the V gene TRBV7-9; D not certain. Per the germline V gene, CDR1 is SEHNR and CDR2 is FQNEAQ (reference sequence). The CDR3 is made up of 14 amino acids. CDR3 nucleotides: TGTTCCAGCAGCTTCACGGTTCGCTCCACTGAAGCTTTCTTT. This codes for CSSSFTVRSTEAFF.

The V and J genes are TRBV5-6 and TRBJ1-5; a possible D gene is TRBD1 (6 bases). Trimming stripped 3 bases from V and 7 bases from J, with 26 bases between. Germline lookup yields CDR1 SGHDT and CDR2 YYEEEE. The CDR3 spans 18 residues. This CDR3 is CASSSQDQSGEWVQPQHF. The DNA of the CDR3 is TGTGCCAGCAGCTCACAAGATCAATCAGGGGAGTGGGTCCAGCCCCAGCATTTT.

CDR3: CSARTVDEAFF. The CDR3 nucleotides are TGCAGTGCTAGGACAGTGGACGAAGCTTTCTTT. The chain uses TRBV20-1 and TRBJ1-1, with TRBD1 as a possible D gene (5 bases). V dropped 3 bases and J dropped 8 bases, with 10 bases sitting between them. Germline assignment: CDR1 DFQATT and CDR2 SNEGSKA (reference sequence). The CDR3 has 11 amino acids.

This rearrangement joins TRBV5-6 to TRBJ2-3; D is perhaps TRBD2 (5 bases). The V and J ends lost 2 bases and 3 bases respectively, with 16 bases between them. The germline V gene has CDR1 SGHDT and CDR2 YYEEEE. The CDR3 has 16 residues. The CDR3 sequence: CASSFLAGDTTDTQYF. In DNA, the CDR3 is TGTGCCAGCAGCTTTCTGGCGGGTGATACAACAGATACGCAGTATTTT. Together with reference TRBV5-6 and TRBJ2-3, the CDR3 gives the full variable domain: DAGVTQSPTHLIKTRGQQVTLRCSPKSGHDTVSWYQQALGQGPQFIFQYYEEEERQRGNFPDRFSGHQFPNYSSELNVNALLLGDSALYLCASSFLAGDTTDTQYFGPGTRLTVL.

This chain uses TRBV29-1 with TRBJ1-6; TRBD1 matches at 9 bases. V lost 6 bases and J lost 10; bases outside the gene matches: 7. Germline loops: CDR1 SQVTM, CDR2 ANQGSEA. The CDR3 consists of 13 residues. The CDR3 sequence: CSVRTGGRSPLHF. DNA of the CDR3: TGCAGCGTCAGAACAGGGGGCCGCTCACCCCTCCACTTT.

This chain uses TRBV4-2 with TRBJ2-7; TRBD1 agrees at 7 bases. The CDR3 length is 18 residues. Germline V gives CDR1 LGHNA, CDR2 YNFKEQ. Trimming took 0 bases from V and 6 from J; bases not matched to a gene: 17. CDR3 DNA: TGTGCCAGCAGCCAAGACAATACTGGGACAGTGCCTTTCGGCGAGCAGTACTTC. Translation gives CASSQDNTGTVPFGEQYF.

The chain couples TRBV10-1 to TRBJ2-3; TRBD2 matches 10 bases. CDR3 length: 17 residues. Looked up from germline, CDR1 is WNHNN and CDR2 is SYGVQD (reference sequence). V was pared by 1 base and J by 0 bases, with 4 bases of the junction left unmatched. The DNA of the CDR3 is TGCGCCAGCAGTGAGTTCAAGACTAGCGGGAGCACAGATACGCAGTATTTT. Amino acid sequence: CASSEFKTSGSTDTQYF.

The chain has TRBV29-1 and TRBJ2-1; D perhaps matches TRBD2 (6 bases). The CDR3 contains 15 residues. V lost 7 bases and J lost 5, with 21 bases in between. Germline values: CDR1 SQVTM, CDR2 ANQGSEA. CDR3: CSGSPGRLEDNEQFF. The CDR3 DNA follows: TGCAGCGGGTCGCCCGGGAGACTAGAAGACAATGAGCAGTTCTTC.

V and J are TRBV6-1 and TRBJ1-5; D perhaps matches TRBD1 (5 bases). Germline values: CDR1 MNHNS, CDR2 SASEGT. V lost 4 bases, J lost 0 bases, and 10 bases lay in between. There are 15 residues in the CDR3. As DNA, the CDR3 is TGTGCCAGCAGTGGTACCCAGGGTAGCAATCAGCCCCAGCATTTT. It is translated as CASSGTQGSNQPQHF.

The rearrangement links TRBV19 to TRBJ1-1; D is possibly TRBD1 (5 bases). Trimming removed 4 bases at V and 0 bases at J, with 15 bases between. CDR3 length equals 16 residues. Per germline, CDR1 LNHDA and CDR2 SQIVND (reference sequence). The CDR3 reads CASSTRRQGMNTEAFF. CDR3 in DNA: TGTGCCAGTAGTACCAGACGCCAGGGTATGAACACTGAAGCTTTCTTT.

The chain links TRBV28 to TRBJ2-7, with 7 bases aligning to TRBD2. The length of the CDR3 is 16 residues. The J segment lost 2 bases and the V segment lost 2 bases, leaving 9 bases of the junction unmatched. Germline CDR1 is MDHEN and CDR2 is SYDVKM. Here the CDR3 reads CASSLAGVVLPYEQYF. Written as DNA, the CDR3 is TGTGCCAGCAGTTTAGCGGGAGTGGTCCTACCCTACGAGCAGTACTTC.

The sample holds a few counts of this clone. This rearrangement joins TRBV6-5 to TRBJ2-5, with D possibly TRBD1 on 6 matching bases. CDR3 length: 15 amino acids. CDR1 MNHEY and CDR2 SVGAGI come from the germline V gene. V shed 10 bases and J shed 1 base, with 19 bases lying between them. CDR3 bases: TGTGCCACCAATGATGGGGGCCTCCCCCAAGAGACCCAGTACTTC. It codes for CATNDGGLPQETQYF.

The chain links TRBV5-4 to TRBJ2-2; 7 positions match TRBD2. The CDR3 consists of 16 residues. V gave up 1 base and J gave up 6 bases; unmatched junction bases: 9. CDR1 is SGHNT, CDR2 YYREEE, per germline (reference sequence). The CDR3 DNA is TGTGCCAGCAGCTTGTCGTGGCAGCGGGGTCCCGGGGAGCTGTTTTTT. Its translation is CASSLSWQRGPGELFF.

V gene TRBV5-1 combines with J gene TRBJ1-4; 8 positions agree with TRBD1. The junction had 5 bases not matched to a gene; V was cut back by 4 bases and J by 3 bases. Germline CDR1 and CDR2: SGHRS and YFSETQ. This CDR3 spans 15 amino acids. The CDR3 region is CASSLDRAPNEKLFF. CDR3 coding DNA: TGCGCCAGCAGCCTGGACAGGGCCCCTAATGAAAAACTGTTTTTT. The complete variable domain, with remaining parts taken from reference TRBV5-1 and TRBJ1-4, reads KAGVTQTPRYLIKTRGQQVTLSCSPISGHRSVSWYQQTPGQGLQFLFEYFSETQRNKGNFPGRFSGRQFSNSRSEMNVSTLELGDSALYLCASSLDRAPNEKLFFGSGTQLSVL.